The sequence of this TCR beta chain was determined in a study of T cells in Graves' hyperthyroidism and ophthalmopathy. The study's findings and limits: By a 13 V-J model, ophthalmopathy was set apart from stable hyperthyroidism.

This clonotype was observed a handful of times. The antigen is undetermined. The germline V gene has CDR1 MDHEN and CDR2 SYDVKM. V lost 10 bases and J lost 4, with 22 bases in between. The CDR3 covers 15 residues. There were TCR beta CDR3 regions amplified from RNA transcripts. Researchers ran a first-round RT-PCR on the TCR CDR3 using the HTBI primer set. TCRdb independently ran MiXCR on the multiplex PCR reads; one entry per CDR3 protein. Of some 150,000 distinct CDR3 sequences in the sample, roughly a fifth were seen once. At first hyperthyroidism diagnosis, before any ophthalmopathy symptoms, the blood sample was collected. This sample holds PBMCs from roughly 10 ml fresh peripheral blood.

The source of this sequence is a woman aged 45 to 65 with Graves' hyperthyroidism that later progressed to Graves' ophthalmopathy. The rearrangement joins TRBV28 to TRBJ1-2; maybe TRBD1 (5 bases). Material: blood. The CDR3 loop reads CATYLGGGRGYGYTF. The CDR3 bases are TGTGCCACCTATTTGGGGGGGGGAAGAGGCTATGGCTACACCTTC.